The clone carrying this T cell receptor (beta chain) was picked up many times. This entry comes from a study of response to subunit inactivated influenza vaccine. MiXCR, run by TCRdb on the RT-PCR reads, gives a single entry per CDR3 protein. The sample has around 540,000 distinct CDR3 sequences; over 9.5% are singletons. With V trimmed by 7 bases and J by 4 bases, 5 bases remained unmatched. The CDR3 length is 15 residues. The sequences come from PBMCs from blood, collected on the day of vaccination. This sequence originates from a man aged 45 to 65 who received an inactivated influenza vaccine. The chain combines TRBV12-3 or TRBV12-4 with TRBJ2-1; TRBD2 matches 12 bases. CDR3 residues: CASTLLAGGYNEQFF. In nucleotides, the CDR3 is TGTGCCAGCACTCTACTAGCGGGAGGATACAATGAGCAGTTCTTC.